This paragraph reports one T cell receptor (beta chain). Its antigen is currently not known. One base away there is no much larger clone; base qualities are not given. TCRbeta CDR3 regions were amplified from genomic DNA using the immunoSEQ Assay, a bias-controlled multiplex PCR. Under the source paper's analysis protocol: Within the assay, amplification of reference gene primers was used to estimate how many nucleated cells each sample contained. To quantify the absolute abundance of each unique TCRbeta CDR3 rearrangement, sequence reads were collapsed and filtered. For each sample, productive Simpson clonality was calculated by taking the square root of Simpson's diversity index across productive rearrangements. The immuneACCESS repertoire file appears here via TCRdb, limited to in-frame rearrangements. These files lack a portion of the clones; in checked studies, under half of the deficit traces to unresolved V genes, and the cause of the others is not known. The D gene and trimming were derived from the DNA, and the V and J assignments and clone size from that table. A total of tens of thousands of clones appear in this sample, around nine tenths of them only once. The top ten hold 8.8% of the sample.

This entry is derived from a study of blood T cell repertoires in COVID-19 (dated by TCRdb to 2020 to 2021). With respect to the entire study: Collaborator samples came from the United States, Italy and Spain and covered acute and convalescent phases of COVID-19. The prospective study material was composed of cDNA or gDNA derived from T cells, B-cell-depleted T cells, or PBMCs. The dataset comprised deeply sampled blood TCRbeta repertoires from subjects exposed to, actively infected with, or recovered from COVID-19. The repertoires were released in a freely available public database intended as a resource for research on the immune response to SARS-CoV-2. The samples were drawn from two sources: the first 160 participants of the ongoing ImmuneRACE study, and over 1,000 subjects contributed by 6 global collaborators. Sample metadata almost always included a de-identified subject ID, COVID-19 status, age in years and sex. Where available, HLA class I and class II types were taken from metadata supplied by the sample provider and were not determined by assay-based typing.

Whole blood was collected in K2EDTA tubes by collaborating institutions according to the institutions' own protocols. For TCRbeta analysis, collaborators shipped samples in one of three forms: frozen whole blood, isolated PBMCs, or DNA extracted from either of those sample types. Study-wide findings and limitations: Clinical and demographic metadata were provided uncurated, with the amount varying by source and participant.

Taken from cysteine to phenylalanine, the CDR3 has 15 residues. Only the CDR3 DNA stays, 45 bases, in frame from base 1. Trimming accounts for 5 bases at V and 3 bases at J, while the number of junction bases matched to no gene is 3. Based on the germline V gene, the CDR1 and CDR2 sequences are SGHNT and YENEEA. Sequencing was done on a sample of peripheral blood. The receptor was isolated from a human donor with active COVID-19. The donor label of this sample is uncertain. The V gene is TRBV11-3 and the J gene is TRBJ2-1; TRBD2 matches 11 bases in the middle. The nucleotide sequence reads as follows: TGTGCCAGCAGCATTAGCGGGAGGGACTACAATGAGCAGTTCTTC. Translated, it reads CASSISGRDYNEQFF.